This T cell receptor beta chain stems from a study of T cell changes during pregnancy in multiple sclerosis. The method was immunoSEQ multiplex PCR; TCRdb's version includes in-frame clones alone and lacks a portion of them. This table holds roughly 110,000 clones, 80% to 95% found once. Germline CDR1 reads SNHLY; CDR2 reads FYNNEI. The CDR3 extends over 15 amino acids. V lost 4 bases to trimming and J lost 12 bases; unmatched junction nucleotides: 15. V and J are TRBV2 and TRBJ2-1; 7 bases agree with TRBD1. The sequences come from peripheral blood, collected in the third trimester of pregnancy. This TCR was sampled from a female donor with multiple sclerosis, enrolled in a pregnancy study. CDR3 amino acids: CASSAYAGTDFWQFF. DNA for the CDR3: TGTGCCAGCAGTGCTTATGCCGGGACAGATTTTTGGCAGTTCTTC.